One and the same sample provided the 14 T cell receptor beta chains below, sequenced in a study of OX40 agonist ivuxolimab in advanced cancers. Sequencing used immunoSEQ multiplex PCR; TCRdb keeps in-frame clones, though not all of them. The table includes tens of thousands of clones, 82% detected once. The source material was CD4+ or CD8+ T cells sorted from blood, sampled in a trial of the OX40 agonist ivuxolimab. The source is an adult with an advanced solid tumor such as melanoma, head and neck, liver or kidney cancer.

Only a few counts were recorded for this clone. V and J are TRBV9 and TRBJ1-6; 7 bases map to TRBD1. Germline V gene data show CDR1 as SGDLS and CDR2 as YYNGEE. V was clipped by 3 bases and J by 6 bases; unmatched bases: 6. There are 15 residues in the CDR3. Here the CDR3 reads CASSARGGGNSPLHF. Written as DNA, the CDR3 is TGTGCCAGCAGCGCCAGAGGGGGCGGTAATTCACCCCTCCACTTT.

This chain uses TRBV9 with TRBJ2-1, with D possibly TRBD2 on 6 matching bases. Germline values: CDR1 SGDLS, CDR2 YYNGEE. V was trimmed by 6 bases and J by 2 bases, leaving 15 bases between them. The CDR3 covers 15 residues. CDR3 region: CASTTLGGTYNEQFF. CDR3 DNA sequence: TGTGCCAGCACCACCTTGGGGGGTACCTACAATGAGCAGTTCTTC.

The V and J genes are TRBV5-1 and TRBJ2-2, with D maybe TRBD2 (6 bases). CDR3 length: 15 amino acids. Germline CDR1 SGHRS, CDR2 YFSETQ. V was cut by 4 bases and J by 6 bases, with 16 bases left in between. The CDR3 here is CASSPRLEQAGELFF. The CDR3 nucleotides read TGCGCCAGCAGCCCTCGACTAGAACAGGCCGGGGAGCTGTTTTTT.

This sequence joins TRBV21-1 and TRBJ2-4; TRBD1 is the table's D call, not checked against the DNA. TRBV21-1 is annotated as a pseudogene. CDR3 length equals 20 residues. The CDR3 coding sequence is TGTGCCAGCAGCAAAGCTTACAGGGGACGACCATTTCTAGCCAAAAACATTCAGTACTTC. This sequence encodes CASSKAYRGRPFLAKNIQYF.

The chain joins TRBV5-4 to TRBJ2-7, with D uncertain. The germline V gene encodes CDR1 SGHNT and CDR2 YYREEE (reference sequence). Trimming pared 0 bases from V and 4 bases from J, leaving 8 bases between. The CDR3 is made up of 13 amino acids. CDR3 protein: CASSLAVEYEQYF. The CDR3 region has the DNA TGTGCCAGCAGCTTGGCCGTAGAATACGAGCAGTACTTC.

This clone was detected only once. V gene TRBV18 combines with J gene TRBJ2-3; a possible D gene is TRBD2 (6 bases). CDR1 and CDR2 (germline): KGHSH, LQKENI. This CDR3 contains 16 residues. Trimming stripped 2 bases from V and 0 bases from J, with 12 bases between. The CDR3 is CASSPSLAQSTDTQYF. The CDR3 region has the DNA TGTGCCAGCTCACCAAGCCTAGCGCAAAGCACAGATACGCAGTATTTT.

This sequence joins TRBV5-4 and TRBJ1-3; D is possibly TRBD1 (5 bases). V lost 0 bases and J lost 3, with 10 bases in between. Germline V gene sequence: CDR1 SGHNT, CDR2 YYREEE (reference sequence). The CDR3 contains 15 residues. Here the CDR3 reads CASSLGGASGNTIYF. In DNA form, the CDR3 reads TGTGCCAGCAGCTTGGGAGGGGCTAGTGGAAACACCATATATTTT.

V gene TRBV27 combines with J gene TRBJ2-1, with 8 positions matching TRBD2. Germline CDR1 reads MNHEY; CDR2 reads SMNVEV (reference sequence). The CDR3 is 16 amino acids. With 3 bases clipped from V and 5 bases from J, the junction kept 9 bases outside the gene matches. CDR3 nucleotides: TGTGCCAGCAGTTTCCGAAGCGGGAGAACAGACAATGAGCAGTTCTTC. Its translation is CASSFRSGRTDNEQFF.

This clone was picked up one time. V usage is TRBV18 and J usage is TRBJ1-1; no reliable D call. This CDR3 is 16 amino acids long. V lost 3 bases to trimming and J lost 4 bases, with 18 bases between them. Germline CDR1 and CDR2: KGHSH and LQKENI. CDR3 amino acids: CASSPFDGGKVTEAFF. The CDR3 DNA follows: TGTGCCAGCTCACCTTTCGACGGAGGTAAGGTCACTGAAGCTTTCTTT.

Only a few counts were recorded for this clone. This sequence joins TRBV6-1 and TRBJ2-7; tentative D call: TRBD2 (6 bases). CDR3 length equals 13 residues. Per germline, CDR1 MNHNS and CDR2 SASEGT. Between the trimmed V and J ends, which lost 8 bases and 0 bases, there was a span of 11 bases. The DNA for the CDR3 is TGTGCCAGCTGGGACTCAAGCTCCTACGAGCAGTACTTC. Protein sequence: CASWDSSSYEQYF.

V is TRBV30 and J is TRBJ1-1; D perhaps matches TRBD1 (5 bases). CDR3 length: 12 residues. Germline loops: CDR1 GTSNPN, CDR2 SVGIG (reference sequence). V gave up 6 bases and J gave up 3 bases, with 11 bases separating them. Written as DNA, the CDR3 is TGTGCCTGCGGAAGGGGTGACACTGAAGCTTTCTTT. Protein: CACGRGDTEAFF.

Only a few counts were recorded for this clone. The chain combines TRBV7-9 with TRBJ2-1, with 8 bases identical to TRBD1. Per germline, CDR1 SEHNR and CDR2 FQNEAQ (reference sequence). CDR3 length: 13 amino acids. V lost 3 bases to trimming and J lost 5 bases; unmatched junction nucleotides: 0. CDR3 nucleotide sequence: TGTGCCAGCAGCTTGGGACAGGACAATGAGCAGTTCTTC. It specifies CASSLGQDNEQFF.

The genes are TRBV15 and TRBJ2-5, with a weak D call TRBD2 (6 bases). The CDR3 runs 14 residues. The germline gives CDR1 LNHNV, CDR2 YYDKDF (reference sequence). Trimming took off 1 base at V and 5 bases at J, with 11 bases between the two ends. The chain's CDR3 is CATSRVATSETQYF. The CDR3 DNA follows: TGTGCCACCAGCAGAGTAGCGACTAGTGAGACCCAGTACTTC.

This clone appeared a few times. The V and J genes are TRBV9 and TRBJ2-1, with D perhaps assigned TRBD1 or TRBD2 (5 bases each). This CDR3 is 15 amino acids long. Germline-derived CDR1 and CDR2 are SGDLS and YYNGEE. The germline V and J ends were trimmed by 2 bases and 3 bases, with 12 bases remaining between them. The CDR3 bases are TGTGCCAGCAGCGTCCGGGACGAGCTCTACAATGAGCAGTTCTTC. Amino acid sequence: CASSVRDELYNEQFF. The full variable domain, in which reference TRBV9 and TRBJ2-1 provide the parts outside the CDR3, is DSGVTQTPKHLITATGQRVTLRCSPRSGDLSVYWYQQSLDQGLQFLIQYYNGEERAKGNILERFSAQQFPDLHSELNLSSLELGDSALYFCASSVRDELYNEQFFGPGTRLTVL.